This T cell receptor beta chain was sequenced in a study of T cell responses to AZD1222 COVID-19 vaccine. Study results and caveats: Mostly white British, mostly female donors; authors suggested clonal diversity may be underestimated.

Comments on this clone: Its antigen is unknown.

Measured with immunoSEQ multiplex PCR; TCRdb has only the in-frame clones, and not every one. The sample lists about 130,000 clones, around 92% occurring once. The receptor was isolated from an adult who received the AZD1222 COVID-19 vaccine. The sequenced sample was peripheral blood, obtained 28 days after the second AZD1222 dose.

CDR3 in amino acids: CASSLHRGADYNEQFF. The CDR3 nucleotides read TGTGCCAGCAGCCTTCACCGAGGGGCTGACTACAATGAGCAGTTCTTC. This chain connects TRBV5-8 to TRBJ2-1, with D tentatively TRBD1 or TRBD2 (5 bases each). Trimming stripped 4 bases from V and 3 bases from J, with 17 bases between. From germline, CDR1 is SGHTS and CDR2 YDEGEE. The CDR3 is 16 residues long.